This paragraph reports one TCR beta chain. The antigen is not known. Other DNA sequences from this sample encode an identical CDR3 as well. The source of the sample is a study of shared clonotypes between healthy human individuals. The study, taken as a whole, reports: Some naive CD4 clonotypes, 5% to 5.5%, turned up in common across several donors.

CD45RO-negative cells were positively selected for CCR7, leaving out terminally differentiated effector memory CD45RA+ cells. Adult Caucasians living in Nashville, Tennessee made up all of the donors. V lost 0 bases, J lost 1 base, and 11 bases lay in between. CDR1 is SGDLS, CDR2 YYNGEE, per germline. CDR3 length equals 15 residues. The method was immunoSEQ multiplex PCR; TCRdb's version includes in-frame clones alone and lacks a portion of them. The table includes approximately 2,200,000 clones, about 93% detected once. This receptor was obtained from a man aged 18-30 years in good health. Some clones in this sample may be carry-over from other donors' samples. This rearrangement joins TRBV9 to TRBJ2-7; D may be TRBD2 (6 bases). The sample comprised naive CD8+ T cells from PBMCs. The CDR3 nucleotides read TGTGCCAGCAGCGTAGACGGGGGTAGGTCCTACGAGCAGTACTTC. Encoded protein: CASSVDGGRSYEQYF.